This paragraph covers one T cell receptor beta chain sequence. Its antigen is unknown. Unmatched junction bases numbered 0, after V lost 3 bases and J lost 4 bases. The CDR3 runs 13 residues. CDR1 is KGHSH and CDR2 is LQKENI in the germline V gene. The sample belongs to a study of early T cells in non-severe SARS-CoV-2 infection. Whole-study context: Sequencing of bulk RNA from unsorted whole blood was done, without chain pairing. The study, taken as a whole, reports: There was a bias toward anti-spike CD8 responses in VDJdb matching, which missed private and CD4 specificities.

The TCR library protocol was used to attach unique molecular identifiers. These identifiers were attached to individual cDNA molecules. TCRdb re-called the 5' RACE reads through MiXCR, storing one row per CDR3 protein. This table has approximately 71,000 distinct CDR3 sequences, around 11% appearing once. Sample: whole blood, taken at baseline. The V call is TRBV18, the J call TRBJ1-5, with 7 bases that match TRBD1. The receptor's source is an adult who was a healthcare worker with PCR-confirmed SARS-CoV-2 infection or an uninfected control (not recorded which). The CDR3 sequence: CASSPGQNQPQHF. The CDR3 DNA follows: TGTGCCAGCTCACCGGGACAGAATCAGCCCCAGCATTTT.